This entry is about one T cell receptor (beta chain). Its antigen is undetermined. Unmatched junction bases numbered 12, after V lost 0 bases and J lost 5 bases. The CDR3 is 20 amino acids. Germline V gene sequence: CDR1 SGHTA, CDR2 FQGNSA. The sample originates from a study of shared clonotypes between healthy human individuals. Study findings and constraints: Sharing across four donors was highest in naive CD4 (roughly 5%) and lowest in memory CD8 (roughly 0.4%). Rarefaction gave evidence that sorted-subset sequencing remained incomplete despite large depth.

The donors, healthy adults who were HIV-negative, had experienced no recent acute infections or vaccinations. In the CD4+ fraction, cells were divided into CD45RA+ naive and CD45RA-negative memory subsets. TCRdb's copy holds only in-frame clones and misses some; the assay was immunoSEQ multiplex PCR. The profile shows over a million clones, 70% to 80% of them singletons. This clonotype was sampled from a man younger than 30 in good health. The rearrangement joins TRBV7-2 to TRBJ2-5; 16 bases fit TRBD2. Sequencing was performed on memory CD4+ T cells sorted from blood. Subset reported: CD45RA-negative fraction. CDR3 in amino acids: CASSLAPPGLAGGQMETQYF. Written as DNA, the CDR3 is TGTGCCAGCAGCTTAGCTCCACCGGGACTAGCGGGAGGGCAGATGGAGACCCAGTACTTC.